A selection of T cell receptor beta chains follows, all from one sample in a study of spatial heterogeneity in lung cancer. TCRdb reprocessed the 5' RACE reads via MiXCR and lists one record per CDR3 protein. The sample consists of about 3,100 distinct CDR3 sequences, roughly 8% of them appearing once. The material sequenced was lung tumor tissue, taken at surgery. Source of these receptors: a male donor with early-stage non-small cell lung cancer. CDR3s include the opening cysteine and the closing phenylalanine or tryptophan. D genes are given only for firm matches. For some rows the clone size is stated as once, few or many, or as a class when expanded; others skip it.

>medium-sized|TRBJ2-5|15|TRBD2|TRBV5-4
CASSALAGGQETQYF
TGTGCCAGCAGCGCACTAGCGGGGGGGCAAGAGACCCAGTACTTC
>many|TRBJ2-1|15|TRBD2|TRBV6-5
CASSYGRGASNEQFF
TGTGCCAGCAGTTATGGGCGGGGGGCAAGCAATGAGCAGTTCTTC
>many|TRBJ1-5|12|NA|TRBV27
CASRLGNQPQHF
TGTGCCAGCAGACTGGGCAATCAGCCCCAGCATTTT
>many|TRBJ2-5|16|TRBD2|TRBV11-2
CASSPRGSGSLKTQYF
TGTGCCAGCAGCCCCCGGGGTAGCGGGAGTCTAAAGACCCAGTACTTC
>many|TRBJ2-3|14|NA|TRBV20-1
CSASSGRGTDTQYF
TGCAGTGCTAGTAGCGGTAGAGGGACAGATACGCAGTATTTT
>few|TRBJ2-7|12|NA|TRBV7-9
CASSGTGAEQYF
TGTGCCAGCAGCGGTACCGGGGCGGAGCAGTACTTC
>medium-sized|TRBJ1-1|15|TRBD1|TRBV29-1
CSVGGTGNMNTEAFF
TGCAGCGTTGGGGGGACAGGCAACATGAACACTGAAGCTTTCTTT
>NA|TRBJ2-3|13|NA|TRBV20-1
CSARFEYTDTQYF
TGCAGTGCTAGATTCGAGTACACAGATACGCAGTATTTT
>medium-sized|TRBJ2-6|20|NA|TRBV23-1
CASSQSGGEILTSGANVLTF
TGCGCCAGCAGTCAATCCGGCGGAGAGATTCTAACCTCTGGGGCCAACGTCCTGACTTTC
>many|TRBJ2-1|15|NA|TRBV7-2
CASSLEGFPDNEQFF
TGTGCCAGCAGCTTAGAAGGGTTCCCGGACAATGAGCAGTTCTTC
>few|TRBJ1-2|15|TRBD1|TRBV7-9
CASSRAGTGGHGYTF
TGTGCCAGCAGCAGAGCCGGGACAGGAGGACATGGCTACACCTTC
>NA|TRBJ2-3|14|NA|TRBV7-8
CASSLEGGTGTQYF
TGTGCCAGCAGCTTAGAGGGGGGGACTGGTACGCAGTATTTT
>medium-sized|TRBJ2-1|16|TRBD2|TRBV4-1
CASDTIGGRASNEQFF
TGCGCCAGCGACACAATAGGCGGGAGGGCCTCGAATGAGCAGTTCTTC
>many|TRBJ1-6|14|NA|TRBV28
CASIRGSLNSPLHF
TGTGCCAGCATTCGGGGTTCGCTTAATTCACCCCTCCACTTT
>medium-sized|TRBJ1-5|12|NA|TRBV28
CASSPYIQPQHF
TGTGCCAGCAGTCCGTACATACAGCCCCAGCATTTT
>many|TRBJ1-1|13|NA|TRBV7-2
CASSFGGGTEAFF
TGTGCCAGCAGCTTTGGAGGGGGCACTGAAGCTTTCTTT
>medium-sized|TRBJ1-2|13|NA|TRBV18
CASSPRGDYGYTF
TGTGCCAGCTCACCACGAGGGGACTATGGCTACACCTTC
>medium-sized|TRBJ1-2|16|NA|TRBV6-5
CASSYSFGTSDYGYTF
TGTGCCAGCAGTTACTCGTTTGGGACGAGTGACTATGGCTACACCTTC
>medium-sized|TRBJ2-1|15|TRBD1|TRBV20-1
CSAPTPTGKDNEQFF
TGCAGTGCCCCAACCCCGACAGGGAAAGACAATGAGCAGTTCTTC
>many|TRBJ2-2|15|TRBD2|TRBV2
CASSVLAGSTGELFF
TGTGCCAGCAGCGTACTAGCGGGAAGCACCGGGGAGCTGTTTTTT
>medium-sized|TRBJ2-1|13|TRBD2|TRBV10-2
CASGGLANNEQFF
TGCGCCAGCGGCGGACTAGCGAACAATGAGCAGTTCTTC
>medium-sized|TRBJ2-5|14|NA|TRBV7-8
CASSRPGGQETQYF
TGTGCCAGCAGCCGACCAGGCGGTCAAGAGACCCAGTACTTC
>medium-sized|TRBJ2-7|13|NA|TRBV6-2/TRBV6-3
CASSYPWGGEQYF
TGTGCCAGCAGTTACCCTTGGGGTGGCGAGCAGTACTTC
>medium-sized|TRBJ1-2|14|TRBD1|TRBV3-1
CASSGTGGDYGYTF
TGTGCCAGCAGCGGGACAGGGGGCGACTATGGCTACACCTTC
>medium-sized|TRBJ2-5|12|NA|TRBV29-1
CSVQGTEETQYF
TGCAGCGTTCAGGGTACTGAAGAGACCCAGTACTTC
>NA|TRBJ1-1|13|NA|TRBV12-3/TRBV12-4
CASSFTANTEAFF
TGTGCCAGCAGTTTTACAGCGAACACTGAAGCTTTCTTT
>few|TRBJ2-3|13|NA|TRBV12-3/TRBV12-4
CASSRRQADTQYF
TGTGCCAGCAGCCGACGACAGGCAGATACGCAGTATTTT
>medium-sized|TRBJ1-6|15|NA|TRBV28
CASRPPGRGNSPLHF
TGTGCCAGCAGACCCCCCGGACGGGGAAATTCACCCCTCCACTTT
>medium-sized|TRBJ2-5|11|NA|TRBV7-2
CASSLPGTQYF
TGTGCCAGCAGCCTACCGGGGACCCAGTACTTC
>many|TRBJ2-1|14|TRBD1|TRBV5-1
CASSPGTGGNEQFF
TGCGCCAGCAGCCCCGGGACAGGGGGCAATGAGCAGTTCTTC
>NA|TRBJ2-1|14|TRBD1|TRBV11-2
CASSRDRANNEQFF
TGTGCCAGCAGCCGGGACAGGGCAAACAATGAGCAGTTCTTC
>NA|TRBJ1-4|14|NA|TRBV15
CATSIRQINEKLFF
TGTGCCACCAGCATACGACAGATTAATGAAAAACTGTTTTTT
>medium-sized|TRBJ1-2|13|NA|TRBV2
CASSGANNYGYTF
TGTGCCAGCAGTGGGGCCAATAACTATGGCTACACCTTC
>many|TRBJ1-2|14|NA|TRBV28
CASSPGHWGAGYTF
TGTGCCAGCAGCCCGGGACATTGGGGTGCAGGCTACACCTTC
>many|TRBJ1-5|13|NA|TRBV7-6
CASSLSTNQPQHF
TGTGCCAGCAGCTTATCCACCAATCAGCCCCAGCATTTT
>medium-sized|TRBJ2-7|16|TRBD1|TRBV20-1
CSATSTGALSSYEQYF
TGCAGTGCCACGTCCACAGGGGCCTTAAGCTCCTACGAGCAGTACTTC
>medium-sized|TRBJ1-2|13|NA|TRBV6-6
CASTPGTIYGYTF
TGTGCCAGCACCCCCGGGACAATTTATGGCTACACCTTC
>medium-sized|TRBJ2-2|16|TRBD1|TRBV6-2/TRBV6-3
CASRAPGQPNTGELFF
TGTGCCAGCAGGGCCCCGGGACAGCCGAACACCGGGGAGCTGTTTTTT
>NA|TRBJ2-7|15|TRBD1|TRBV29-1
CSVEDRGLGSYEQYF
TGCAGCGTTGAGGACAGGGGCCTTGGATCCTACGAGCAGTACTTC
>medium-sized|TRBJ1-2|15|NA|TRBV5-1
CASSLEGALGYGYTF
TGCGCCAGCAGCTTGGAAGGGGCGCTGGGCTATGGCTACACCTTC
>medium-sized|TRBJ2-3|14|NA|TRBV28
CASRTGVSTDTQYF
TGTGCCAGCAGGACGGGGGTAAGCACAGATACGCAGTATTTT
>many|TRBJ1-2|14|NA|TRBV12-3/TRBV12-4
CASSLEHSNYGYTF
TGTGCCAGCAGTTTGGAACATTCTAACTATGGCTACACCTTC
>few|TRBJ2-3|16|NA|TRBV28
CASSPSTPYFLGTQYF
TGTGCCAGCAGTCCCTCGACCCCGTATTTCCTGGGTACGCAGTATTTT
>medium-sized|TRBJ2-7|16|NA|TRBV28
CASTPPGGPRPYEQYF
TGTGCCAGCACCCCCCCGGGGGGCCCACGGCCCTACGAGCAGTACTTC
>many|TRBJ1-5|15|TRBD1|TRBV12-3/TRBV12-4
CASSGTGKARQPQHF
TGTGCCAGCAGTGGGACAGGGAAAGCTCGGCAGCCCCAGCATTTT
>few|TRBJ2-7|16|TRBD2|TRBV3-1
CASSQGVLAGVPEQYF
TGTGCCAGCAGCCAAGGGGTACTAGCGGGAGTACCCGAGCAGTACTTC
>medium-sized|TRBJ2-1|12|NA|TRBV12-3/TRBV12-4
CASGTRDNEQFF
TGTGCCAGCGGTACTAGGGACAATGAGCAGTTCTTC
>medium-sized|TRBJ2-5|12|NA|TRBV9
CASSSQGETQYF
TGTGCCAGCAGCTCACAAGGGGAGACCCAGTACTTC
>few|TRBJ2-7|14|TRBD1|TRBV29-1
CSVIQPDRTYEQYF
TGCAGCGTGATACAGCCGGACAGGACCTACGAGCAGTACTTC
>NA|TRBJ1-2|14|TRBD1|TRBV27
CASSPQDRVYGYTF
TGTGCCAGCAGTCCTCAGGACAGGGTCTATGGCTACACCTTC
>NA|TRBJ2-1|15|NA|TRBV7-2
CASSFGLAPYNEQFF
TGTGCCAGCAGCTTCGGCCTCGCACCCTACAATGAGCAGTTCTTC
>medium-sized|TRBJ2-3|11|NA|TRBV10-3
CAISETDTQYF
TGTGCCATCAGTGAGACAGATACGCAGTATTTT
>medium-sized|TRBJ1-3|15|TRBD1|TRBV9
CASGPGQSSGNTIYF
TGTGCCAGCGGTCCGGGACAGAGTTCTGGAAACACCATATATTTT
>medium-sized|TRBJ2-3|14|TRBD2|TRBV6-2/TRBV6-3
CASRYLAGSDTQYF
TGTGCCAGCAGATATTTAGCGGGATCAGATACGCAGTATTTT